This T cell receptor (beta chain) was recovered during a study of T cells in Graves' hyperthyroidism and ophthalmopathy. Absence of ophthalmopathy progression within 18 months defined stable Graves' hyperthyroidism. The CDR3 has 14 amino acids. CDR1 and CDR2 (germline): DFQATT, SNEGSKA (reference sequence). Unmatched junction bases numbered 8, after V lost 6 bases and J lost 1 base. Authors of the study amplified TCR beta CDR3 regions from RNA transcripts. An initial round of RT-PCR targeting the TCR CDR3 relied on the HTBI primer set. TCRdb reanalysed the multiplex PCR reads using MiXCR and keeps one entry per CDR3 protein. This sample has hundreds of thousands of distinct CDR3 sequences; 12% to 15% occur once, and the top ten carry around 13%.

The sequenced material came from blood. The receptor's source is a woman between 40 and 50 years old with Graves' hyperthyroidism. The genes are TRBV20-1 and TRBJ1-1; TRBD1 agrees at 7 bases. The DNA of the CDR3 is TGCAGTGCCCTATCTAGGGGGCGGAACACTGAAGCTTTCTTT. It specifies CSALSRGRNTEAFF.